A single sample is the source of the 2 T cell receptor beta chains below, sequenced in a study of molecular identifiers for immune sequencing clone quantification. TCRdb analysed the PCR reads with MiXCR anew, one entry per CDR3 protein. The sample lists over 600,000 distinct CDR3 sequences, 20% occurring once. Sequenced input: naive CD8+ T cells from blood, with Jurkat cell RNA spiked in. The subset: FACS-sorted CD8+CD4-CCR7+CD45RA+ naive T cells. The receptors derive from a human donor in good health. Some libraries in this study had Jurkat cell RNA spiked in.

CDR3 sequence: CASSYGASGAPYEQYF. For the CDR3, the DNA is TGTGCCAGCAGTTACGGGGCTAGCGGGGCACCCTACGAGCAGTACTTC. The chain carries TRBV6-2 or TRBV6-3 and TRBJ2-7; TRBD2 matches at 9 bases. Looked up from germline, CDR1 is MNHEY and CDR2 is SVGEGT. The J segment lost 2 bases and the V segment lost 2 bases, leaving 7 bases of the junction unmatched. The CDR3 covers 16 residues.

The chain has TRBV27 and TRBJ2-2, with D perhaps TRBD1 or TRBD2 (5 bases each). Germline values: CDR1 MNHEY, CDR2 SMNVEV (reference sequence). This CDR3 region has 16 residues. V was shortened by 5 bases and J by 5 bases, with 18 bases between the two germline ends. CDR3 DNA: TGTGCCAGCAGTCCCTCCCCGGGGACGGGGACCGGGGAGCTGTTTTTT. Translated, it gives CASSPSPGTGTGELFF.